These T cell receptor beta chains were read from a single sample in a study of cytomegalovirus exposure and HLA in healthy donors. TCRdb's table, derived via immunoSEQ multiplex PCR, lists solely in-frame clones and lacks some. The table includes more than 90,000 clones, roughly four fifths detected once. Sequenced input: PBMCs. The receptors were sampled from a man aged 50 or older in good health and CMV-seronegative. The CDR3 runs from the conserved cysteine through the conserved F or W. Each record gives: J gene, V gene, clone size, D gene, CDR3 protein, CDR3 DNA. D genes are given only for firm matches. Clone size is given for some rows only: seen once, a few or many times, or a class if the clone is expanded.

TRBJ2-3,TRBV5-1,-,TRBD1,CASSFGQGGDTQYF,TGCGCCAGCAGCTTCGGACAGGGGGGAGATACGCAGTATTTT
TRBJ2-3,TRBV4-1,-,-,CASSPQWSRTDTQYF,TGCGCCAGCAGCCCCCAGTGGAGCCGCACAGATACGCAGTATTTT
TRBJ1-6,TRBV27,-,TRBD1,CASSGYGTGPSPLHF,TGTGCCAGCAGTGGATACGGGACAGGGCCTTCACCCCTCCACTTT
TRBJ2-7,TRBV9,-,TRBD1,CASSVGDRAYEQYF,TGTGCCAGCAGCGTCGGTGACAGGGCCTACGAGCAGTACTTC
TRBJ2-1,TRBV6-1,-,TRBD2,CASSGTSGRVNEQFF,TGTGCCAGCAGTGGAACTAGCGGGAGGGTCAATGAGCAGTTCTTC
TRBJ2-1,TRBV20-1,-,TRBD2,CSAKTSAEQFF,TGCAGTGCCAAGACTAGCGCTGAGCAGTTCTTC
TRBJ2-7,TRBV4-1,-,TRBD1,CASSQGTGGNEQYF,TGCGCCAGCAGCCAAGGGACAGGGGGCAACGAGCAGTACTTC
TRBJ2-1,TRBV5-4,-,TRBD2,CAGSDRRLAGGYEQFF,TGTGCCGGCAGCGATAGAAGACTAGCGGGAGGTTATGAGCAGTTCTTC
TRBJ2-7,TRBV7-2,few,-,CASSLGQGTVEQYF,TGTGCCAGCAGCTTAGGGCAGGGAACGGTCGAGCAGTACTTC
TRBJ1-1,TRBV5-1,-,-,CASSLRQGGTEAFF,TGCGCCAGCAGCTTGCGGCAGGGAGGGACTGAAGCTTTCTTT
TRBJ1-2,TRBV7-2,-,TRBD1,CASSLAPLGQGDGYTF,TGTGCCAGCAGCTTAGCCCCACTCGGACAGGGGGATGGCTACACCTTC
TRBJ1-6,TRBV28,once,-,CASSGEGFNSPLHF,TGTGCCAGCAGCGGGGAAGGGTTCAATTCACCCCTCCACTTT
TRBJ2-3,TRBV18,-,-,CASSPRETYTDTQYF,TGTGCCAGCTCACCCCGGGAGACCTACACAGATACGCAGTATTTT
TRBJ2-2,TRBV9,-,TRBD1,CASSVQGASTGELFF,TGTGCCAGCAGCGTACAGGGGGCGAGCACCGGGGAGCTGTTTTTT
TRBJ1-2,TRBV19,-,-,CASSMDREDNYGYTF,TGTGCCAGTAGTATGGATCGGGAGGATAACTATGGCTACACCTTC
TRBJ2-1,TRBV7-2,few,TRBD2,CASIRTGTNGEQFF,TGTGCCAGCATCAGGACCGGGACTAACGGGGAGCAGTTCTTC
TRBJ2-1,TRBV5-6,-,-,CASSFIGDNEQFF,TGTGCCAGCAGCTTTATCGGAGACAATGAGCAGTTCTTC
TRBJ2-5,TRBV9,few,TRBD1,CASSTRDRGPQETQYF,TGTGCCAGCAGCACCCGGGACAGGGGGCCCCAAGAGACCCAGTACTTC
TRBJ2-3,TRBV4-2,-,TRBD2,CASSPGTISTDTQYF,TGTGCCAGCAGCCCCGGGACTATCTCCACAGATACGCAGTATTTT
TRBJ2-1,TRBV4-3,once,-,CASSQDQAGSNEQFF,TGCGCCAGCAGCCAAGATCAGGCAGGGTCAAATGAGCAGTTCTTC